A single sample gave rise to the 20 T cell receptor beta chains below, sequenced in a study of regulatory T cells in long-lasting Graves disease (dated by TCRdb to the early 2020s). Preparation of the library involved multiplex PCR. The data were produced on an Illumina HiSeq 4000. iRepertoire HTBI primers and Arm-PCR amplification of CDR3 regions were used to construct TCR beta libraries. In-frame beta chains were kept once TCRdb had trimmed the public reads at Q25 with fastp and called clones with MiXCR. Duplicate CDR3 protein sequences are folded into a single record with the most common DNA and genes. The table for this sample lists 400,000 to 500,000 distinct CDR3 sequences; less than 25% of them were counted only once. The top ten constitute over 7.5% of the sample. The label giving this sample's time point can be read as: persistent/refractory GD, antithyroid drugs over 5 years with positive TRAb. For both TCR sequencing and RNA sequencing, RNA was extracted from PBMCs in TRIzol.

The material sequenced was peripheral blood mononuclear cells (PBMCs), taken when the disease was refractory, from a patient treated with antithyroid drugs. These receptors were collected from a female donor with Graves disease.

The chain carries TRBV29-1 and TRBJ2-7; D could derive from TRBD1 or TRBD2 (5 bases each). CDR1 and CDR2 from the germline V gene are SQVTM and ANQGSEA. This CDR3 has 12 residues. The V gene lost 7 bases and the J gene lost 2 bases, with 12 bases spanning the gap. The CDR3 DNA sequence: TGCAGCGCCGGGACCGACACCTACGAGCAGTACTTC. It yields the protein CSAGTDTYEQYF.

The chain joins TRBV19 to TRBJ2-2, with D perhaps matching TRBD1 (6 bases). The CDR3 covers 15 residues. Trimming removed 3 bases at V and 4 bases at J, with 12 bases between. Germline-derived CDR1 and CDR2 are LNHDA and SQIVND (reference sequence). The CDR3 reads CASSIEQGSTGELFF. The CDR3 DNA sequence: TGTGCCAGTAGTATTGAACAGGGCTCCACCGGGGAGCTGTTTTTT.

On this clonotype itself: One end of the junction is discordant with germline, which a read error may explain. V and J are TRBV28 and TRBJ2-5; maybe TRBD2 (5 bases). The CDR3 has 13 residues. Germline CDR1 MDHEN, CDR2 SYDVKM. CDR3 sequence: CASSSTNGPGEFF. The CDR3 nucleotides read TGTGCCAGCAGTTCCACTAACGGGCCCGGGGAGTTCTTC. The full variable domain, with the rest looked up from reference TRBV28 and TRBJ2-5, is DVKVTQSSRYLVKRTGEKVFLECVQDMDHENMFWYRQDPGLGLRLIYFSYDVKMKEKGDIPEGYSVSREKKERFSLILESASTNQTSMYLCASSSTNGPGEFFGPGTRLLVL.

This clonotype showed up just once. This may stem from a read error, because a much larger clone lies one nucleotide away. The gene calls are TRBV29-1 and TRBJ2-5; possible D gene TRBD2, 6 bases. Germline V gene sequence: CDR1 SQVTM, CDR2 ANQGSEA. This CDR3 has 11 residues. The ends were cut back, 1 base at V and 7 bases at J, with 7 bases in the middle. CDR3 DNA: TGCAGCGTTGAAGTGGGGGGGACCCAGTACTTC. As protein: CSVEVGGTQYF.

The chain employs TRBV19 and TRBJ1-6; no definite D call. Trimming stripped 5 bases from V and 6 bases from J, with 11 bases between. The germline CDR1 and CDR2 sequences are LNHDA and SQIVND (reference sequence). The CDR3 spans 14 residues. The DNA of the CDR3 is TGTGCCAGTAGTTCGGCAACTGGTAATTCACCCCTCCACTTT. Amino acid sequence: CASSSATGNSPLHF.

In its sample, this clonotype was seen many times. The chain joins TRBV12-3 or TRBV12-4 to TRBJ1-2; D might be TRBD1 (5 bases). The CDR3 covers 12 residues. V shed 7 bases and J shed 6 bases, with 12 bases lying between them. CDR3 DNA sequence: TGTGCCAGCACCTTTGTCAGGGATGGCTACACCTTC. Translation gives CASTFVRDGYTF.

This clonotype was observed at least ten times. The J gene is TRBJ1-2, the V gene TRBV28, with TRBD1 identical over 9 bases. J gave up 8 bases and V 5 bases, and 6 bases lay outside the gene matches. Germline V gene lookup returns CDR1 MDHEN and CDR2 SYDVKM. This CDR3 has 13 residues. CDR3 region: CASSTGTGQGYTF. CDR3 in DNA: TGTGCCAGCAGTACGGGGACAGGGCAGGGCTACACCTTC.

This clonotype was observed at least ten times. This sequence joins TRBV4-1 and TRBJ1-2, with TRBD1 matching over 7 bases. J gave up 8 bases and V 4 bases, and 10 bases lay outside the gene matches. This CDR3 contains 14 residues. Germline V gene lookup returns CDR1 MGHRA and CDR2 YSYEKL. CDR3 sequence (DNA): TGCGCCAGCAGCCGGGACAGCCCTATGGAGGGCTACACCTTC. This gives the protein CASSRDSPMEGYTF.

This clonotype was seen more than once but under ten times. The V gene is TRBV10-3, the J gene TRBJ2-7; TRBD1 aligns across 11 bases. The CDR3 runs 14 residues. J gave up 5 bases and V 2 bases, and 2 bases lay outside the gene matches. Per the germline V gene, CDR1 is ENHRY and CDR2 is SYGVKD. CDR3: CAISEGQGADEQYF. The CDR3, as DNA: TGTGCCATCAGTGAGGGACAGGGGGCCGACGAGCAGTACTTC.

The chain recombines TRBV4-3 with TRBJ2-7; TRBD2 aligns across 8 bases. Germline V gives CDR1 LGHNA, CDR2 YSLEER. With 0 bases clipped from V and 4 bases from J, the junction kept 5 bases outside the gene matches. The CDR3 sequence is 15 residues long. CDR3 in DNA: TGCGCCAGCAGCCAAGAACCGGGAGGGGGATACGAGCAGTACTTC. It translates to CASSQEPGGGYEQYF.

The chain recombines TRBV18 with TRBJ1-1; D call uncertain. The length of the CDR3 is 14 residues. The V gene lost 2 bases and the J gene lost 2 bases, with 9 bases spanning the gap. Germline loops: CDR1 KGHSH, CDR2 LQKENI. CDR3 in amino acids: CASSPSGSNTEAFF. Written as DNA, the CDR3 is TGTGCCAGCTCACCATCCGGGAGCAACACTGAAGCTTTCTTT.

This clonotype was seen only a few times. The rearrangement links TRBV6-1 to TRBJ2-1; unclear D gene. In germline, CDR1 is MNHNS, CDR2 SASEGT. Trimming left V 1 base short and J 10 bases short, with 20 bases between. The CDR3 runs to 16 residues. The CDR3 is CASSEGATNLHGEQFF. The CDR3 bases are TGTGCCAGCAGTGAAGGGGCAACGAACCTACACGGGGAGCAGTTCTTC.

The J gene is TRBJ1-1, the V gene TRBV20-1; D uncertain. This CDR3 region has 13 residues. Germline loops: CDR1 DFQATT, CDR2 SNEGSKA (reference sequence). Trimming pared 5 bases from V and 3 bases from J, leaving 13 bases between. The DNA for the CDR3 is TGCAGTGCTTCATCCGACTGGGACACTGAAGCTTTCTTT. It is translated as CSASSDWDTEAFF.

Only a few counts were recorded for this clonotype. The chain couples TRBV4-1 to TRBJ1-2; 7 bases match TRBD1. The CDR3 totals 14 residues. Per the germline V gene, CDR1 is MGHRA and CDR2 is YSYEKL. With 4 bases clipped from V and 5 bases from J, the junction kept 7 bases outside the gene matches. Here the CDR3 DNA reads TGCGCCAGCAGCCGCGTCCCGGGACAGTATGGCTACACCTTC. Encoded protein: CASSRVPGQYGYTF.

V usage is TRBV20-1 and J usage is TRBJ1-5; 7 nucleotides agree with TRBD1. In germline, CDR1 is DFQATT, CDR2 SNEGSKA (reference sequence). The CDR3 length is 14 residues. V dropped 5 bases and J dropped 3; count of bases not matched to a gene: 7. The CDR3 sequence is CSAEDRVSNQPQHF. The CDR3 region has the DNA TGCAGTGCTGAAGACAGGGTATCCAATCAGCCCCAGCATTTT.

This clonotype was recorded a few times. The V gene is TRBV6-1, the J gene TRBJ2-5, with TRBD2 matching 8 bases. In germline, CDR1 is MNHNS, CDR2 SASEGT. With V trimmed by 6 bases and J by 5 bases, 8 bases remained unmatched. This CDR3 region has 14 residues. Here the CDR3 reads CASSPGGVMETQYF. The CDR3 DNA reads TGTGCCAGCAGCCCGGGAGGGGTCATGGAGACCCAGTACTTC.

The rearrangement joins TRBV27 to TRBJ2-3; D tentatively fits TRBD1 or TRBD2 (6 bases each). Germline CDR1 and CDR2: MNHEY and SMNVEV (reference sequence). CDR3 length equals 12 residues. V lost 6 bases and J 4 bases, leaving 8 bases between the germline ends. The CDR3, as DNA: TGTGCCAGCAGCGGGGGCCCAGATACGCAGTATTTT. It yields the protein CASSGGPDTQYF.

This clonotype turned up a few times. The chain employs TRBV12-3 or TRBV12-4 and TRBJ1-3; the D is unclear. CDR3 size: 16 residues. V was trimmed by 6 bases and J by 4 bases, leaving 19 bases between them. The CDR3 sequence: CASRLDIGAGGNTIYF. As DNA, the CDR3 is TGTGCCAGCAGGCTAGACATCGGCGCGGGCGGAAACACCATATATTTT.

The chain employs TRBV30 and TRBJ2-7; 8 bases align to TRBD2. The length of the CDR3 is 11 residues. Germline V lookup: CDR1 GTSNPN, CDR2 SVGIG (reference sequence). V shed 2 bases and J 7 bases; nucleotides not matched to a gene: 1. The CDR3 reads CAWSRGGEQYF. The CDR3 nucleotides read TGTGCCTGGAGTCGGGGGGGTGAGCAGTACTTC.

The chain couples TRBV30 to TRBJ2-3, with D perhaps given as TRBD1 or TRBD2 (5 bases each). The CDR3 sequence is 16 residues long. Trimming pared 0 bases from V and 4 bases from J, leaving 17 bases between. Germline assignment: CDR1 GTSNPN and CDR2 SVGIG (reference sequence). The CDR3 coding sequence is TGTGCCTGGAGTGTTGGTAGATTACGGGACCCAGATACGCAGTATTTT. This sequence encodes CAWSVGRLRDPDTQYF.